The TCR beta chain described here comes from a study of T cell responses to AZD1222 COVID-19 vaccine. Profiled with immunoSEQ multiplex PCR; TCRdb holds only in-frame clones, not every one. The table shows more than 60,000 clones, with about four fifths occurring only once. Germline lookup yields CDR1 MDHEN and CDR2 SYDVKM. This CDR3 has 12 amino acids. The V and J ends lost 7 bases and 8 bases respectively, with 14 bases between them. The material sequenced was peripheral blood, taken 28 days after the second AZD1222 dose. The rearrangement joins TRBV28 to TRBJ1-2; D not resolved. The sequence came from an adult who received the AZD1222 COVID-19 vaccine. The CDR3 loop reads CASTIPGYGYTF. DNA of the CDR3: TGTGCCAGCACCATCCCGGGTTACGGCTACACCTTC.